Below are 9 T cell receptor beta chains sequenced from a single sample in a study of blood T cell repertoires in COVID-19. Assay: immunoSEQ multiplex PCR; the TCRdb copy retains only in-frame clones and omits some. The table has 350,000 to 400,000 clones, 90% seen once. Sample: peripheral blood. Source of these receptors: a man aged 18 to 29 with active or convalescent COVID-19.

About this clone itself: A junction boundary mismatches the germline segment, possibly from a read error. V gene TRBV4-3 combines with J gene TRBJ2-6, with TRBD1 as a possible D gene (5 bases). Per the germline V gene, CDR1 is LGHNA and CDR2 is YSLEER. This CDR3 region has 16 residues. CDR3 in DNA: TGCGCCAGCAGCCAAGATTTATCAGCTGGGGCCAACGTGCTGACTTTC. Protein product: CASSQDLSAGANVLTF.

The chain joins TRBV28 to TRBJ1-2, with a possible D match to TRBD1 (5 bases). The germline V and J ends were trimmed by 5 bases and 8 bases, with 12 bases remaining between them. The germline V gene encodes CDR1 MDHEN and CDR2 SYDVKM. The CDR3 covers 12 residues. The CDR3 reads CASSPDRTGYTF. CDR3 sequence (DNA): TGTGCCAGCAGTCCGGATCGGACAGGCTACACCTTC.

The chain joins TRBV27 to TRBJ1-2; 7 nucleotides align to TRBD1. The CDR3 sequence is 14 residues long. Trimming took 3 bases from V and 6 from J; bases not matched to a gene: 7. CDR1 is MNHEY and CDR2 is SMNVEV in the germline V gene (reference sequence). CDR3 DNA sequence: TGTGCCAGCAGTTTGGACAGGTACTTTAATGGCTACACCTTC. Translation gives CASSLDRYFNGYTF.

This clone was observed once. DNA for the CDR3: TGTGCCAGCAGCGTAGACAGGGGGACTACGAAGACCCAGTACTTC. Translating it yields CASSVDRGTTKTQYF. The chain uses TRBV7-2 and TRBJ2-5, with 9 bases identical to TRBD1. J lost 6 bases, V lost 5 bases, and 10 bases had no gene match. CDR3 length: 15 amino acids. Germline CDR1 reads SGHTA; CDR2 reads FQGNSA.

The rearrangement joins TRBV2 to TRBJ1-4; 9 nucleotides match TRBD1. The CDR3 spans 16 residues. The trim removed 7 bases at V and 5 bases at J, leaving 11 bases unmatched. Germline CDR1 and CDR2: SNHLY and FYNNEI. CDR3 coding DNA: TGTGCCAGCACCTTGGGAGGGACAGGGCAAAATGAAAAACTGTTTTTT. Protein sequence: CASTLGGTGQNEKLFF.

This clone was found a few times. V and J are TRBV15 and TRBJ2-1; 10 bases line up with TRBD2. V shed 8 bases, J shed 5 bases, and the junction held 6 bases outside the gene matches. The CDR3 length is 14 residues. Germline V CDR1 and CDR2: LNHNV, YYDKDF (reference sequence). As DNA, the CDR3 is TGTGCCACCCAACTAGCGGGGTCGGACAATGAGCAGTTCTTC. Protein product: CATQLAGSDNEQFF.

The chain employs TRBV18 and TRBJ1-1, with D possibly matching TRBD1 (5 bases). This CDR3 comprises 13 residues. V shed 0 bases and J shed 8 bases, with 10 bases lying between them. CDR1 is KGHSH and CDR2 is LQKENI in the germline V gene. CDR3 sequence (DNA): TGTGCCAGCTCACCACCGCAAGGGGCGGAAGCTTTCTTT. It specifies CASSPPQGAEAFF.

This clone was counted a single time. This rearrangement joins TRBV7-2 to TRBJ1-1, with D maybe TRBD1 (5 bases). V dropped 5 bases and J dropped 7 bases, with 14 bases sitting between them. CDR1 SGHTA and CDR2 FQGNSA come from the germline V gene. The CDR3 spans 13 residues. The CDR3 nucleotides are TGTGCCAGCAGCCCTAGACGACAGAATGAAGCTTTCTTT. This codes for CASSPRRQNEAFF.

The chain uses TRBV19 and TRBJ1-1; D may be TRBD1 (5 bases). The CDR3 is 13 amino acids. Trimming pared 7 bases from V and 3 bases from J, leaving 12 bases between. Looked up from germline, CDR1 is LNHDA and CDR2 is SQIVND (reference sequence). The CDR3 region is CASTVRGYTEAFF. Here the CDR3 DNA reads TGTGCCAGTACGGTTCGGGGGTACACTGAAGCTTTCTTT.